Reported below is one T cell receptor (beta chain). This clonotype was counted between two and nine times. Its antigen remains unidentified. Base quality data are lacking; no much larger clone is found one base away. The record originates from a study of human T cells and chemical hapten exposure (dated by TCRdb to the early 2020s). A note on the overall study: For sensitization, 2% DPC in acetone was applied to a roughly 2 cm by roughly 2 cm area of upper inner arm skin. Throughout the study period of roughly 24 weeks, patients also received therapeutic DPC doses to the scalp every week. Patch testing was performed on the upper back with Finn chambers containing 0.01% DPC, and the patch tests were scored after 6 days according to International Contact Dermatitis Research Group standards. Alopecia areata with under or over 50% scalp involvement, alopecia totalis and alopecia universalis were represented in the patient cohort, which was mostly female. Libraries were combined into a pool for sequencing, and differences in TCR yield between samples came mainly from small differences in library volumes within the pool. Peripheral blood TCR repertoire changes were tracked in vivo in alopecia patients during primary and secondary sensitization to the hapten diphenylcyclopropenone (DPC). Blood was sampled from patients pre-sensitization (week 0) and at 2, 6 and about 24 weeks after DPC sensitization. For TCR sequencing, blood came from over 25 alopecia patients at anywhere from one to four time points (pre-sensitization, 2, 6 and 24 weeks). Both TCR alpha and TCR beta chains were sequenced from each blood RNA sample. Study-wide conclusions, independent of this receptor: The number of PT1 expanded TCRs positively correlated with patch test score, significant at thresholds 8, 16 and 32 but not 4. Repeated subsampling changed both the strength of the expansion versus patch-test correlation and the threshold at which that correlation became significant. Compared with pre-sensitization or healthy control sets, expanded TCRs formed significantly more large CDR3 similarity clusters, which is consistent with antigen-driven responses. Because all patients had alopecia, a presumed autoimmune disease, the immune response of the patients might differ from that of healthy individuals. DPC sensitization did not change the number of TCRs with a frequency above 1 in 1000, and there was no evidence of changes in global repertoire structure.

The germline V gene provides CDR1 MNHEY and CDR2 SVGAGI. Counted from cysteine to phenylalanine, this CDR3 has 16 amino acids. Only CDR3 DNA is held: 48 bases, read in frame from base 1. V is trimmed back by 4 bases and J by 7 bases, and the junction contains 8 bases that no gene match accounts for. The library relied on RACE. TCRdb names NextSeq 500 as the instrument used. Library preparation attached unique molecular identifiers to individual cDNA molecules for quantitative, reproducible TCR counting. The authors processed their data as follows. The median number of TCRs per sample was over 95,000, ranging from about 23,224 to 700,000. V, J and CDR3 annotation of the TCR reads was carried out using the Decombinator software suite. Every sample was subsampled to the same number of TCRs (28,000) for the PS versus PT1 abundance plots. TCRs were defined as expanded if absent before sensitization and observed at least eight times at the 2-week time point. Starting from the raw public reads, TCRdb applied fastp trimming at Q25, assembled clones with MiXCR and retained in-frame beta chains. Entries that share a CDR3 protein sequence are merged under the most common genes and DNA. TCRdb assigned the V and J calls; the authors' analysis was not used. A total of approximately 46,000 distinct CDR3 sequences appear in this sample, around a tenth of them only once. The ten largest clones take up roughly 13% of the sample.

Taken with the paper, the label for time point translates to: patch test 2, 6 weeks after DPC sensitization. This specimen's treatment or condition label, interpreted: therapeutic diphenylcyclopropenone sensitization with weekly scalp DPC. Unfractionated whole blood was collected in Tempus Blood RNA tubes, and total RNA was extracted from that blood. At every patch-test visit, the blood draw took place before the patch test was put on. Patients were eligible if aged 18 to 70, diagnosed with alopecia and judged suitable for DPC therapy, and pregnant patients were excluded. Sequenced material: whole blood, taken in connection with sensitization to the hapten diphenylcyclopropenone (DPC). The receptor chain draws on TRBV6-5 and TRBJ2-3; TRBD2 agrees with 13 junctional bases. This receptor was identified in a woman in her twenties or thirties with alopecia areata. Some clones in this sample may be carry-over from other donors' samples. DNA sequence: TGTGCCAGCAGTTCACGACTAGCGGGGGGTGGGAATACGCAGTATTTT. This sequence encodes CASSSRLAGGGNTQYF.